This T cell receptor (beta chain) was identified during a study of T cell responses to AZD1222 COVID-19 vaccine. V lost 0 bases, J lost 8 bases, and 12 bases stayed unmatched. Germline CDR1 MNHEY, CDR2 SMNVEV (reference sequence). The CDR3 consists of 16 residues. Generated by immunoSEQ multiplex PCR, the TCRdb table keeps only in-frame clones and is missing some. The sample has about 130,000 clones, around 87% seen once. The chain is built from TRBV27 and TRBJ1-2, with 7 bases lining up with TRBD1. This TCR came from an adult in good health. Sequenced material: peripheral blood, taken on day 0 of AZD1222 vaccination. This CDR3 is CASSLSGRGGGYGYTF. CDR3 bases: TGTGCCAGCAGTTTATCGGGGCGGGGAGGGGGCTACGGCTACACCTTC.